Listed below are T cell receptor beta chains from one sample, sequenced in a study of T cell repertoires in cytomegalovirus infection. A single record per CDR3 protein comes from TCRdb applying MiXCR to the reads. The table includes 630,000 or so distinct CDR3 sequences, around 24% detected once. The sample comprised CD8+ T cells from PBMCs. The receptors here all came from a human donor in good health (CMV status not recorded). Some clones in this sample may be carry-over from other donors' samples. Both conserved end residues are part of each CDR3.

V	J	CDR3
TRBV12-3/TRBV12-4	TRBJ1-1	CASSPHGGLAEAFF
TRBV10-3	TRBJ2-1	CAISESLQGGPYNEQFF
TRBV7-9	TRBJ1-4	CASSLGASNEKLFF
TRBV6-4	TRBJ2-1	CANSDRPNPYNEQFF
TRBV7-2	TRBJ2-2	CARGAGTGELFF
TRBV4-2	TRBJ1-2	CASSQDYTTNYGYTF
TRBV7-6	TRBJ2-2	CASSLDRGPGELFF
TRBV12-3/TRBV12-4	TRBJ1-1	CASSLFTGGTEAFF
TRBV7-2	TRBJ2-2	CASSSQGFGTGELFF
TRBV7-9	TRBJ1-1	CASSPGGAPEAFF
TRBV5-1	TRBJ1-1	CASSLESRNTEAFF
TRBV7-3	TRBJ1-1	CASSQTLGGEAFF
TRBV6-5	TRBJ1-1	CASSYSVPNTEAFF
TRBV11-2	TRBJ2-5	CASSLGTRTQEETQYF
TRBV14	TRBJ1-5	CASSQLNQPQHF
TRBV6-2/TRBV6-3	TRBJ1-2	CVSSSRGTYGYTF
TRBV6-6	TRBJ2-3	CASSYGQGKMDTQYF
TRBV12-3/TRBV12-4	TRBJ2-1	CASSLWWLGGNEQFF
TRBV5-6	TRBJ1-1	CASSPGWEGTEAFF
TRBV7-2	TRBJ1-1	CASSPSMNTEAFF
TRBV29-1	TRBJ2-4	CSVVGNENIQYF